This TCR beta chain was sequenced in a study of Tregs in tolerant kidney transplant recipients. General study findings and limits: Biological reproducibility was not directly addressed, but technical replication error appeared minimal. Nucleotide sequences could not be compared across some patients' samples due to primer changes. The small number of patients limits these findings pending further validation. Tolerant patients' donor-specific Tregs expanded beyond overall Tregs, suggesting antigen-driven growth.

Mixed chimerism was transient after nonmyeloablative marrow transplants from related graft donors. This clone is labeled medium-sized (0.01 to 0.1%). Its matching antigen is unknown. This table comes from immunoSEQ multiplex PCR, and its TCRdb copy is limited to in-frame clones, with some not included. The table shows 50,000 or so clones, with approximately 90% occurring only once. Germline CDR1 and CDR2: SGHAT and FQNNGV. The CDR3 runs to 15 residues. With V trimmed by 5 bases and J by 6 bases, 8 bases remained unmatched. Sequenced here: CD8+ T cells from blood (PBMCs), sampled 24 months after the transplant. The origin of this receptor is a human patient who received a combined kidney and bone marrow transplant. These T cells may partly come from the graft donor. The chain is built from TRBV11-2 and TRBJ2-1, with 9 bases lining up with TRBD1. Here the CDR3 reads CASSPRTGVGNEQFF. CDR3 DNA: TGTGCCAGCAGCCCGAGGACAGGGGTGGGCAATGAGCAGTTCTTC.